This entry describes one T cell receptor beta chain. Original methodology: Reference gene primers were amplified, and this amplification served to estimate nucleated cell counts. Assay: immunoSEQ multiplex PCR; the TCRdb copy retains only in-frame clones and omits some. The DNA gave D and trimming, while V, J and clone size come from that table. Counted here are about 62,000 clones, roughly nine tenths occurring once; the ten biggest clones make up about a sixth. The data originate from a study of blood T cell repertoires in COVID-19. Study-wide background: Donors in the United States, Italy and Spain gave samples during acute or convalescent COVID-19. PBMCs, B-cell-depleted T cells, or T cells were the source of the cDNA or gDNA that made up the material.

The Seattle patients joined while their infection was active and were tracked longitudinally afterward. The CDR3 consists of 14 residues. Trimming shortened V by 4 bases and J by 4 bases, and 10 bases separated the two germline ends. Germline values: CDR1 LNHNV, CDR2 YYDKDF (reference sequence). The sequence derives from a woman aged 60 to 75 with COVID-19, enrolled during active disease. Sequencing used peripheral blood. J is TRBJ2-2 and V is TRBV15; no reliable D call. Written as DNA, the CDR3 is TGTGCCACCAGCAACAAGCGCAGCACCGGGGAGCTGTTTTTT. This gives the protein CATSNKRSTGELFF.